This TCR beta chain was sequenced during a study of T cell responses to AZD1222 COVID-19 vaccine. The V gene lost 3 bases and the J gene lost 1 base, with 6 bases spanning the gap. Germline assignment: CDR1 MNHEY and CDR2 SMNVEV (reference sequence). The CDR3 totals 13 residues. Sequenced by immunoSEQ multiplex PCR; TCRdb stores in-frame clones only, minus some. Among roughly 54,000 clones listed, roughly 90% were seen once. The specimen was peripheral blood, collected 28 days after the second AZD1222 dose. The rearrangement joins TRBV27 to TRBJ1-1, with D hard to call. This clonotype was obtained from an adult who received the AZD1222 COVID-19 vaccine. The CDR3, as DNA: TGTGCCAGCAGTTTTCGTAAGAACACTGAAGCTTTCTTT. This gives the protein CASSFRKNTEAFF.